The sequence of this T cell receptor beta chain was determined in a study of regulatory T cells in long-lasting Graves disease. Regarding the study as a whole: Peripheral blood was the sole material, not thyroid tissue. With 2,500 to 3,500 shared public clonotypes, persistent patients exceeded new patients, who shared about a thousand.

Note on this clonotype: Its antigen is still unknown.

With iRepertoire HTBI primers and Arm-PCR of CDR3 regions, TCR beta libraries were built. Per the study methods: The samples included 62 TRBV and roughly 14 TRBJ segments. One entry per CDR3 protein, called by TCRdb with MiXCR from the multiplex PCR reads. Clone size and V and J calls follow TCRdb, not the original study. The sample has 450,000 or so distinct CDR3 sequences, roughly 20% seen once. Germline CDR1 reads LNHDA; CDR2 reads SQIVND (reference sequence). V trimming: 7 bases; J trimming: 7 bases; junction bases outside the gene matches: 10. The CDR3 runs to 14 residues. Time point specified: persistent/refractory GD, antithyroid drugs over 5 years with positive TRAb. Isolated PBMC RNA provided the starting material for the TCR library.

Material: peripheral blood mononuclear cells (PBMCs), obtained when the disease was refractory, from a patient treated with antithyroid drugs. This TCR derives from a female donor with Graves disease. V gene TRBV19 combines with J gene TRBJ1-1; 9 bases line up with TRBD1. The CDR3 bases are TGTGCCAGTACCCCAGGGACAGGGAGTAGTGAAGCTTTCTTT. Amino acid sequence: CASTPGTGSSEAFF.